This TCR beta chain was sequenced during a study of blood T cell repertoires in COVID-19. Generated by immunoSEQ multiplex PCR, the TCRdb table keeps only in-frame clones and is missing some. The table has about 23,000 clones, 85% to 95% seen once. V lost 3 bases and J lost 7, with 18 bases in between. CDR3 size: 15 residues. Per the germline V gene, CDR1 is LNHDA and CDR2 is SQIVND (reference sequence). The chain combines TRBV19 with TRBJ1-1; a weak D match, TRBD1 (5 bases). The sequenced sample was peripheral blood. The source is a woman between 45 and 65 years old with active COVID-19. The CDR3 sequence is CASSISGQGTFEAFF. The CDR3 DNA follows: TGTGCCAGTAGTATTTCCGGGCAGGGAACGTTTGAAGCTTTCTTT.